The 9 T cell receptor beta chains below come from one sample, sequenced in a study of Ad26.COV2.S vaccination and SARS-CoV-2 variants. Profiling relied on immunoSEQ multiplex PCR, and the TCRdb table lists in-frame clones only, not all of them. This table holds 300,000 to 400,000 clones, roughly 84% found once. Regarding treatment: about 20 received Ad26.COV2.S at low or high dose, single or two shots; roughly 5 received placebo; per-sample allocation not given. At day 63 after the first vaccine or placebo injection, samples were drawn. The specimen comprised peripheral blood, sampled in a trial of Ad26.COV2.S vaccine versus placebo. These receptors came from a person between 18 and 60 years old who received the Ad26.COV2.S COVID-19 vaccine or a placebo.

This chain joins TRBV6-1 and TRBJ2-7; no firm D call. V lost 1 base to trimming and J lost 4 bases, with 8 bases between them. The CDR3 covers 13 residues. Germline V CDR1 and CDR2: MNHNS, SASEGT. CDR3 in amino acids: CASSEVGSYEQYF. The CDR3 nucleotides read TGTGCCAGCAGTGAAGTCGGTAGTTACGAGCAGTACTTC.

This sequence joins TRBV6-2 or TRBV6-3 and TRBJ1-2, with D uncertain. Trimming removed 0 bases from V and 0 bases from J, with 11 bases in between. CDR1 and CDR2 from the germline V gene are MNHEY and SVGEGT. This CDR3 comprises 16 residues. The CDR3, as DNA: TGTGCCAGCAGTTACTCTGAGGAGCCCGCTAACTATGGCTACACCTTC. It yields the protein CASSYSEEPANYGYTF.

The chain joins TRBV3-1 (or the pseudogene TRBV3-2) to TRBJ2-7, with D possibly matching TRBD2 (6 bases). The CDR3 spans 14 residues. The germline V gene encodes CDR1 LGHDT and CDR2 YNNKEL (reference sequence). The ends were cut back, 0 bases at V and 4 bases at J, with 10 bases in the middle. The DNA of the CDR3 is TGTGCCAGCAGCCAAGAATTTGGAGGGTACGAGCAGTACTTC. This codes for CASSQEFGGYEQYF.

The CDR3 reads CASSVLASTDTQYF. The CDR3 DNA sequence: TGTGCCAGCAGCGTCCTCGCCAGCACAGATACGCAGTATTTT. This chain links TRBV9 with TRBJ2-3; D call uncertain. Deletions cut 2 bases from V and 0 bases from J, with 7 bases between. The germline V gene has CDR1 SGDLS and CDR2 YYNGEE. The CDR3 covers 14 residues. Combining the CDR3 with reference TRBV9 and TRBJ2-3 gives the whole variable domain DSGVTQTPKHLITATGQRVTLRCSPRSGDLSVYWYQQSLDQGLQFLIQYYNGEERAKGNILERFSAQQFPDLHSELNLSSLELGDSALYFCASSVLASTDTQYFGPGTRLTVL.

The chain employs TRBV7-9 and TRBJ1-2, with 9 bases aligning to TRBD1. The CDR3 length is 13 residues. With V trimmed by 6 bases and J by 6 bases, 5 bases remained unmatched. CDR1 is SEHNR and CDR2 is FQNEAQ in the germline V gene (reference sequence). The CDR3 nucleotides are TGTGCCAGCAGACCTACAGGGGGCCATGGCTACACCTTC. Translated, it gives CASRPTGGHGYTF.

This CDR3 reads CAWSPRITGANVLTF. The CDR3 nucleotides read TGTGCCTGGAGTCCGCGAATTACTGGGGCCAACGTCCTGACTTTC. This chain connects TRBV30 to TRBJ2-6; the D is unclear. The CDR3 covers 15 residues. Germline values: CDR1 GTSNPN, CDR2 SVGIG (reference sequence). Trimming took off 2 bases at V and 2 bases at J, with 10 bases between the two ends.

The CDR3 sequence is CASSFVGTGAVVQETQYF. The CDR3 DNA sequence: TGTGCCAGCAGCTTTGTTGGGACAGGGGCCGTCGTCCAAGAGACCCAGTACTTC. This rearrangement joins TRBV5-5 to TRBJ2-5, with 10 bases fitting TRBD1. Trimming took 2 bases from V and 1 from J; bases not matched to a gene: 11. This CDR3 has 18 amino acids. Looked up from germline, CDR1 is SGHKS and CDR2 is YYEKEE (reference sequence).

The chain is built from TRBV5-1 and TRBJ1-6; unclear D gene. Per germline, CDR1 SGHRS and CDR2 YFSETQ. CDR3 length: 14 amino acids. The V end lost 0 bases, the J end lost 7 bases, and 8 bases lay between the germline ends. The CDR3 region is CASSLEGANSPLHF. CDR3 in DNA: TGCGCCAGCAGCTTGGAGGGTGCCAATTCACCCCTCCACTTT.

The CDR3 DNA sequence: TGTGCCAGCTCACCTCCCGGTTCTAACTATGGCTACACCTTC. Protein product: CASSPPGSNYGYTF. The chain links TRBV18 to TRBJ1-2, with no clear D. In germline, CDR1 is KGHSH, CDR2 LQKENI. This CDR3 contains 14 residues. The V gene lost 3 bases and the J gene lost 0 bases, with 8 bases spanning the gap.